Below are 7 T cell receptor beta chains sequenced from a single sample in a study of blood T cell repertoires in COVID-19. Clones were sequenced by immunoSEQ multiplex PCR, and TCRdb holds only the in-frame ones, with some missing. Seen here are 150,000 to 160,000 clones, roughly 80% observed once, and the top ten hold roughly 1.7%. Source material: peripheral blood. Receptors were obtained from an elderly man with acute or convalescent COVID-19.

The V and J genes are TRBV6-5 and TRBJ1-1; D gene uncertain. The V gene's germline CDR1 is MNHEY and CDR2 SVGAGI. The CDR3 extends over 15 amino acids. V was trimmed by 2 bases and J by 1 base, leaving 11 bases between them. The CDR3 nucleotides read TGTGCCAGCAGTTACGACTTAGCAACGAACACTGAAGCTTTCTTT. This translates into CASSYDLATNTEAFF.

The chain employs TRBV24-1 and TRBJ2-1; 7 bases align to TRBD2. This CDR3 has 14 residues. V dropped 5 bases and J dropped 7; count of bases not matched to a gene: 7. CDR1 KGHDR and CDR2 SFDVKD come from the germline V gene. The CDR3 here is CATSVGGGRNEQFF. For the CDR3, the DNA is TGTGCCACCAGTGTTGGGGGGGGGAGGAATGAGCAGTTCTTC.

The chain carries TRBV9 and TRBJ2-2; a possible D gene is TRBD1 (6 bases). Trimming left V 2 bases short and J 2 bases short, with 10 bases between. CDR3 length: 15 amino acids. Germline assignment: CDR1 SGDLS and CDR2 YYNGEE. DNA of the CDR3: TGTGCCAGCAGCGTCAGGGGATCAAACACCGGGGAGCTGTTTTTT. Its protein is CASSVRGSNTGELFF.

This clone was seen a single time. The genes are TRBV30 and TRBJ1-1, with D possibly matching TRBD1 (5 bases). V was trimmed by 5 bases and J by 7 bases, leaving 11 bases between them. This CDR3 is 11 amino acids long. In germline, CDR1 is GTSNPN, CDR2 SVGIG (reference sequence). The CDR3 DNA reads as TGTGCCTGGGACCCAGGGTTTGAAGCTTTCTTT. Protein product: CAWDPGFEAFF.

This chain links TRBV19 with TRBJ1-1; D is perhaps TRBD1 (5 bases). Germline V gene lookup returns CDR1 LNHDA and CDR2 SQIVND (reference sequence). Trimming took off 9 bases at V and 5 bases at J, with 22 bases between the two ends. The CDR3 consists of 15 residues. The CDR3 bases are TGTGCCAGCCTTTCCCCGGCAGGGTATAGGACTGAAGCTTTCTTT. The encoded protein is CASLSPAGYRTEAFF.

The rearrangement joins TRBV11-2 to TRBJ2-1; 10 nucleotides align to TRBD2. The CDR3 runs to 14 residues. Germline CDR1 and CDR2: SGHAT and FQNNGV. The ends lost 8 bases at V and 12 bases at J; junction bases unmatched: 13. The CDR3 loop reads CASARQRGGLGQFF. CDR3 bases: TGTGCCAGCGCAAGGCAGCGGGGGGGCCTGGGGCAGTTCTTC.

The chain couples TRBV7-8 to TRBJ1-2; D is possibly TRBD1 (6 bases). Trimming stripped 0 bases from V and 6 bases from J, with 8 bases between. This CDR3 has 13 residues. In germline, CDR1 is SGHVS, CDR2 FQNEAQ. CDR3 DNA: TGTGCCAGCAGCTTAGCCCCAGGGGATGGCTACACCTTC. It encodes CASSLAPGDGYTF. The full variable domain, in which reference TRBV7-8 and TRBJ1-2 provide the parts outside the CDR3, is GAGVSQSPRYKVAKRGQDVALRCDPISGHVSLFWYQQALGQGPEFLTYFQNEAQLDKSGLPSDRFFAERPEGSVSTLKIQRTQQEDSAVYLCASSLAPGDGYTFGSGTRLTVV.